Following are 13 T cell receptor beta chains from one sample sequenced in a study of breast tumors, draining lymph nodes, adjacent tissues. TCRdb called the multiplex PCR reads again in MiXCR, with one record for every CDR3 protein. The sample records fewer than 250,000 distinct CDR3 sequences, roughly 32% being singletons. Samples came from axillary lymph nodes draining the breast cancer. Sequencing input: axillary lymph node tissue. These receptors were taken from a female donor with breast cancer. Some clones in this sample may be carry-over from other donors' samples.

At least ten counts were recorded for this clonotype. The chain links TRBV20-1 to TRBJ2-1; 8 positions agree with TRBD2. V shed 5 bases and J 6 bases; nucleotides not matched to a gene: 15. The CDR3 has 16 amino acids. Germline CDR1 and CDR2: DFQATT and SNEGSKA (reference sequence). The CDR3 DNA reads TGCAGTGCTGGCCGGGGGAGCGGGAGAATTGGCAATGAGCAGTTCTTC. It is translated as CSAGRGSGRIGNEQFF.

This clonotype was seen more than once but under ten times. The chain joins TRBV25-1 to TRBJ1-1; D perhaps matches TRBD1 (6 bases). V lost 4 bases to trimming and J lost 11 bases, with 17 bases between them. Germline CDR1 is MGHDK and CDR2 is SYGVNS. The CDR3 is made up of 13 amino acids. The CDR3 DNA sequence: TGTGCCAGCAGTGGAGGTGGGGGGCTGGGGGCTTTCTTT. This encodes CASSGGGGLGAFF.

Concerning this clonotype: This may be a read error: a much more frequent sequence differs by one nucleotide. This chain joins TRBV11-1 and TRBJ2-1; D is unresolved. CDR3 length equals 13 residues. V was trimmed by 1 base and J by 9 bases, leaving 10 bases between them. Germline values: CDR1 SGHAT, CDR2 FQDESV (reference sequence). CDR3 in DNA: TGTGCCAGCAGCTTAGGACGTTGGACTGAGCAGTTCTTC. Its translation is CASSLGRWTEQFF.

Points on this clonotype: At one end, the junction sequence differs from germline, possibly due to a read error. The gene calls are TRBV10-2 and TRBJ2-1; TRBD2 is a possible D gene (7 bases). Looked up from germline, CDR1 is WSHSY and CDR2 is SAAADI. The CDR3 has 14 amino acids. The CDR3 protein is CVSSGARGVNEQFF. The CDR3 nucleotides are TGCGTCAGCAGCGGGGCTAGGGGGGTCAATGAGCAGTTCTTC.

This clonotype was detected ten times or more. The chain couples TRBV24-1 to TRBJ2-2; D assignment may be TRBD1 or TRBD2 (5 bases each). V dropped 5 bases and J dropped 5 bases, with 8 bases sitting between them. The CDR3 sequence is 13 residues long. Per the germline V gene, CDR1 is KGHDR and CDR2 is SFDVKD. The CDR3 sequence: CATSVGATGELFF. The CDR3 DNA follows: TGTGCCACCAGTGTCGGGGCGACCGGGGAGCTGTTTTTT.

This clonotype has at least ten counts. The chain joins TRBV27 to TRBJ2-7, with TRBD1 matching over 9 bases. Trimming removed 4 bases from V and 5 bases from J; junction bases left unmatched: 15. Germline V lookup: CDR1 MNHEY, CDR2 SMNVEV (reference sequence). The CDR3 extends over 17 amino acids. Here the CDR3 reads CASSSYRGRGLGNEQYF. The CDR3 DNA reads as TGTGCCAGCAGTTCTTACAGGGGGCGAGGGTTAGGGAACGAGCAGTACTTC.

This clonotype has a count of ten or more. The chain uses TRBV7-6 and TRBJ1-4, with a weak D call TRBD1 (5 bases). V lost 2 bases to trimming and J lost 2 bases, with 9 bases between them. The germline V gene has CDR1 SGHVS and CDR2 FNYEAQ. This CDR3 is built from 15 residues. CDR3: CASSLLGGTNEKLFF. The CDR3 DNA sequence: TGTGCCAGCAGCTTATTGGGGGGGACTAATGAAAAACTGTTTTTT.

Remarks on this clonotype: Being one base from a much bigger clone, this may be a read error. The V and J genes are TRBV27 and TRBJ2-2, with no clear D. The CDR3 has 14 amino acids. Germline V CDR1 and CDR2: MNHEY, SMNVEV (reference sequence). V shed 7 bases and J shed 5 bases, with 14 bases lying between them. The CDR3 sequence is CASTKWGSTGELFF. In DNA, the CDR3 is TGTGCCAGCACGAAGTGGGGTAGTACCGGGGAGCTGTTTTTT.

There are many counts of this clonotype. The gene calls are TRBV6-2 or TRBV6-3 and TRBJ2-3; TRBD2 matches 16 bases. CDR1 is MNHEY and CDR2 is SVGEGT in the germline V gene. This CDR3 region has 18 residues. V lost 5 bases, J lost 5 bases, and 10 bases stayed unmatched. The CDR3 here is CASSHPGLAGGPGDTQYF. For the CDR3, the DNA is TGTGCCAGCAGTCACCCGGGACTAGCGGGAGGGCCGGGAGATACGCAGTATTTT.

The CDR3 is CASSLDSGRNYGYTF. CDR3 bases: TGTGCCAGCAGCCTCGATTCCGGCAGAAACTATGGCTACACCTTC. This rearrangement joins TRBV14 to TRBJ1-2; unclear D gene. Germline-derived CDR1 and CDR2 are SGHDN and FVKESK. Trimming pared 4 bases from V and 2 bases from J, leaving 14 bases between. CDR3 size: 15 residues.

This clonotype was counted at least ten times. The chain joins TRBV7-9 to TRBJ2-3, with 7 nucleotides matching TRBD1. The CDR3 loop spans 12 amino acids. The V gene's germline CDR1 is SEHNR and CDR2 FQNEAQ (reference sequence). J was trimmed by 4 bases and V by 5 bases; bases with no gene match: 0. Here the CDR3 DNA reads TGTGCCAGCAGCGGACAGGCAGATACGCAGTATTTT. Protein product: CASSGQADTQYF.

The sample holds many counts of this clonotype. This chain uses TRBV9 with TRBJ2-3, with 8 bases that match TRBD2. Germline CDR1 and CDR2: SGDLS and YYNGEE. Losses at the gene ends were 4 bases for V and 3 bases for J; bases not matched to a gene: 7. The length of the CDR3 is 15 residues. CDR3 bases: TGTGCCAGCAGCCATGAGAGCGGGAGAACAGATACGCAGTATTTT. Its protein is CASSHESGRTDTQYF.

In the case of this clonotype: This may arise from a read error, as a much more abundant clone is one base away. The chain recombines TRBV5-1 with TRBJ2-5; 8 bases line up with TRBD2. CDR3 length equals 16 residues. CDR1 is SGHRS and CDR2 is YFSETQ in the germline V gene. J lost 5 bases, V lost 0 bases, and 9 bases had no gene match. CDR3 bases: TGCGCCAGCAGCTTGGGACTAGCGAGATGGGGGGAGACCCAGTACTTC. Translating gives CASSLGLARWGETQYF.